This T cell receptor beta chain was obtained from a study of shared clonotypes between healthy human individuals. The donor population consisted of healthy HIV-negative adults with no recent acute infections or vaccinations. The data were produced by immunoSEQ multiplex PCR, yet TCRdb's version contains in-frame clones alone and is incomplete. The profile shows about 1 million clones, roughly 80% of them singletons. This receptor was taken from a man younger than 35 in good health. Source material: memory CD4+ T cells sorted from blood. Subset defined: CD45RA-negative fraction.

CDR3 in amino acids: CASSRAGQGPSGANVLTF. CDR3 nucleotide sequence: TGTGCCAGTAGCCGGGCGGGACAGGGGCCCTCTGGGGCCAACGTCCTGACTTTC. The chain couples TRBV19 to TRBJ2-6, with 10 positions matching TRBD1. This CDR3 spans 18 amino acids. V was pared by 6 bases and J by 0 bases, with 8 bases of the junction left unmatched. Germline assignment: CDR1 LNHDA and CDR2 SQIVND (reference sequence).